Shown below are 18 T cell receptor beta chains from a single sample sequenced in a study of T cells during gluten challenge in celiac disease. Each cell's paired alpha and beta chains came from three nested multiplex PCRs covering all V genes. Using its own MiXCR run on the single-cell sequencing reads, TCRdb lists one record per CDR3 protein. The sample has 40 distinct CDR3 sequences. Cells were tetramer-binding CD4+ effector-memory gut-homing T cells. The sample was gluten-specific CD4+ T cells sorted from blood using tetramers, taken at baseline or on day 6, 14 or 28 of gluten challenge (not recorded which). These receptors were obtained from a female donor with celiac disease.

CDR3 region: CSGGGWEGTQYF. CDR3 sequence (DNA): TGCAGCGGGGGCGGCTGGGAGGGGACCCAGTACTTC. This chain connects TRBV29-1 to TRBJ2-5; 7 bases match TRBD2. Germline CDR1 reads SQVTM; CDR2 reads ANQGSEA. The ends lost 7 bases at V and 7 bases at J; junction bases unmatched: 9. This CDR3 region has 12 residues.

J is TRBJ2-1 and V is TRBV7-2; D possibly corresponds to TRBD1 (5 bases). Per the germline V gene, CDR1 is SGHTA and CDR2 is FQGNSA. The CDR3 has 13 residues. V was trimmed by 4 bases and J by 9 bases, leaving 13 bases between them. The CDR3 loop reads CASSSTGNLEQFF. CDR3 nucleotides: TGTGCCAGCAGCTCTACAGGTAACCTTGAGCAGTTCTTC.

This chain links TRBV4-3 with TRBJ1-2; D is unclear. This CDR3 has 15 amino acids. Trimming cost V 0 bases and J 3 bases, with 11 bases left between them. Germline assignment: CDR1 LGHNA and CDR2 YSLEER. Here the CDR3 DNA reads TGCGCCAGCAGCCAAGATCTCGAGCCTTACTATGGCTACACCTTC. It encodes CASSQDLEPYYGYTF.

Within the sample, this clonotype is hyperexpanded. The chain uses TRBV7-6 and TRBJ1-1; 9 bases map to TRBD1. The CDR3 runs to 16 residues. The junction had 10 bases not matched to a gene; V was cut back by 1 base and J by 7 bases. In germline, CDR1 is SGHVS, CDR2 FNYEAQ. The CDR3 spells CASSLGGPQGASEAFF. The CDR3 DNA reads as TGTGCCAGCAGCTTAGGGGGGCCACAGGGGGCGAGTGAAGCTTTCTTT. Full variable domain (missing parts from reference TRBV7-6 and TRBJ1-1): GAGVSQSPRYKVTKRGQDVALRCDPISGHVSLYWYRQALGQGPEFLTYFNYEAQQDKSGLPNDRFSAERPEGSISTLTIQRTEQRDSAMYRCASSLGGPQGASEAFFGQGTRLTVV.

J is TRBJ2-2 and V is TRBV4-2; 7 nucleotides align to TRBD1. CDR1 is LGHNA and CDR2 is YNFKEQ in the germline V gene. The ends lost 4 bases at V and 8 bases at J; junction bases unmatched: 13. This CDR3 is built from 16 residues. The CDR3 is CASSLTPHQGEGELFF. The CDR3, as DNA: TGTGCCAGCAGCCTAACACCCCACCAGGGGGAAGGGGAGCTGTTTTTT.

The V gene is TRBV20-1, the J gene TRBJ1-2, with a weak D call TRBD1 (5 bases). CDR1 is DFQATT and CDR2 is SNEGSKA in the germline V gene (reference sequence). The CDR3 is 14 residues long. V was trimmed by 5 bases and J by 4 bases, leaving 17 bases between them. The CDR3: CSAGGAARGYGYTF. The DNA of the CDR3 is TGCAGTGCTGGGGGAGCCGCCCGAGGCTATGGCTACACCTTC.

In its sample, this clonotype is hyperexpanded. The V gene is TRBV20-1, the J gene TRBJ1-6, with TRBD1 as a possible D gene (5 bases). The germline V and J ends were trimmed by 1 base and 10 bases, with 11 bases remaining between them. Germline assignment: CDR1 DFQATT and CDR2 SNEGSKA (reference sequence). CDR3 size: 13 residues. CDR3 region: CSARGAGDSPLHF. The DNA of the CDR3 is TGCAGTGCTAGAGGTGCCGGGGACTCACCCCTCCACTTT.

CDR3 loop: CASSFGVSGELFF. Written as DNA, the CDR3 is TGTGCCAGCAGCTTTGGTGTTAGCGGGGAGCTGTTTTTT. The V call is TRBV5-6, the J call TRBJ2-2; no reliable D call. This CDR3 is 13 amino acids long. Germline V CDR1 and CDR2: SGHDT, YYEEEE. Trimming took off 2 bases at V and 7 bases at J, with 9 bases between the two ends.

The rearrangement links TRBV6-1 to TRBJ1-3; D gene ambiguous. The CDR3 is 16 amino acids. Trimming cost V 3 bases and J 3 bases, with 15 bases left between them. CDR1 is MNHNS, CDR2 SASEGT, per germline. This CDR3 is CASSEPGFGLGNTIYF. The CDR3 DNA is TGTGCCAGCAGTGAGCCCGGATTTGGGCTTGGAAACACCATATATTTT.

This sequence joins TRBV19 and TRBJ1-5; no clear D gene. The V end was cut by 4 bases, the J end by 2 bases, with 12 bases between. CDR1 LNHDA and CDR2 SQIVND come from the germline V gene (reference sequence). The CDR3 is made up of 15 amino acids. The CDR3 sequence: CASSSSGIGNQPQHF. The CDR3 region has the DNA TGTGCCAGTAGTAGTTCGGGGATAGGCAATCAGCCCCAGCATTTT.

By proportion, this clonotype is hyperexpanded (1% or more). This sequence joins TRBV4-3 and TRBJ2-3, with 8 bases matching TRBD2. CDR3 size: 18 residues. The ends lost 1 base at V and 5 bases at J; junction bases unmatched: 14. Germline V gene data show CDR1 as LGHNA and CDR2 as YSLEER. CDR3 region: CASSQAVGGALYGDTQYF. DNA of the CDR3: TGCGCCAGCAGCCAAGCGGTCGGGGGGGCCTTGTATGGAGATACGCAGTATTTT.

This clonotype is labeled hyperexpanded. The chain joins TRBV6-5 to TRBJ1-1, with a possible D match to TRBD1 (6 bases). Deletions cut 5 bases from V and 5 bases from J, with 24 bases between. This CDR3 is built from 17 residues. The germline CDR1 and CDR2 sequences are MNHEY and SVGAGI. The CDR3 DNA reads TGTGCCAGCAGTCCCCTCACAGGGTGGGGGATGGGGACTGAAGCTTTCTTT. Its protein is CASSPLTGWGMGTEAFF.

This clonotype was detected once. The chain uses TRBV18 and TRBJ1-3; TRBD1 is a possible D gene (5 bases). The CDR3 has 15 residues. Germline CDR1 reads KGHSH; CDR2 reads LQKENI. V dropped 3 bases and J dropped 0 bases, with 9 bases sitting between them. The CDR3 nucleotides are TGTGCCAGCTCACCGGACACCTACTCTGGAAACACCATATATTTT. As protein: CASSPDTYSGNTIYF.

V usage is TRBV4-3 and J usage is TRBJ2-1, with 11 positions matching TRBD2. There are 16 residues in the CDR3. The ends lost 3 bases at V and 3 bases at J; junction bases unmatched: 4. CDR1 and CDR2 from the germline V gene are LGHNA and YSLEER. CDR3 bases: TGCGCCAGCAGCCACCTACTAGCGGGGGACTACAATGAGCAGTTCTTC. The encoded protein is CASSHLLAGDYNEQFF.

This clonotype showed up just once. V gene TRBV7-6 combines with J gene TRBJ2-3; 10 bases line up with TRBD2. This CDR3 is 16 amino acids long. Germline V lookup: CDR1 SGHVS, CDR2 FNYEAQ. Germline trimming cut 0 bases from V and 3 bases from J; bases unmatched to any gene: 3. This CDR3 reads CASSLAAAGGTDTQYF. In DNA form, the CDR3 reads TGTGCCAGCAGCTTAGCGGCAGCGGGGGGGACAGATACGCAGTATTTT.

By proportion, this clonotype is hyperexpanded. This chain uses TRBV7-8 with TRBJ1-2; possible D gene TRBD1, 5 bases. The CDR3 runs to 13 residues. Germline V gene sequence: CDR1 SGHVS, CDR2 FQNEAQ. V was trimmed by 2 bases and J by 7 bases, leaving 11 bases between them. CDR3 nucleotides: TGTGCCAGCAGCTTAACGCAGGGCGCTGGCTACACCTTC. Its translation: CASSLTQGAGYTF.

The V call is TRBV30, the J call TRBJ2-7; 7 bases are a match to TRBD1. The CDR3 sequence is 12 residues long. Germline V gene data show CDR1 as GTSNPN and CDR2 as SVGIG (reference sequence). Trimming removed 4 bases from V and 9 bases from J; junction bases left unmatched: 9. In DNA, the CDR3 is TGTGCCTGGAACCTACAGGGGACGGGGCAGTACTTC. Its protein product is CAWNLQGTGQYF.

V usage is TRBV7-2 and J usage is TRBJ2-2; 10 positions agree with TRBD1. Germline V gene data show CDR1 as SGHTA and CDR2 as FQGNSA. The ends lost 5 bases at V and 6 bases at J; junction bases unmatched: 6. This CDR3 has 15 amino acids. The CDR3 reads CASSRHGQGAGELFF. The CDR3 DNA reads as TGTGCCAGCAGCCGCCACGGACAGGGGGCCGGGGAGCTGTTTTTT.